This TCR beta chain stems from a study of cytotoxic CD8 clonotypes in ibrutinib-treated CLL. Overall study context: In all, approximately ten patients were relapsed/refractory, under 16 were treatment-naive and roughly 18 were IGHV unmutated. Following treatment for a median roughly 13 months, range 6 to 36, response samples were then taken. General study results and limits: Treatment left the uncommon public clonotypes either contracted or stable in frequency. There were differences in sampling times between sustained-remission and progressing patients.

Repertoires were generated with immunoSEQ multiplex PCR, while TCRdb's copy carries only in-frame clones and drops some. This sample has over 150,000 clones, with over 55% found just once. Comment on this clone: The antigen is not known.

V was clipped by 5 bases and J by 8 bases; unmatched bases: 10. Germline CDR1 reads MDHEN; CDR2 reads SYDVKM. This CDR3 region has 16 residues. The material was PBMCs, obtained after 24 months of ibrutinib treatment. The receptor comes from a human donor with chronic lymphocytic leukemia. This chain uses TRBV28 with TRBJ2-1; TRBD2 matches at 12 bases. The CDR3, as DNA: TGTGCCAGCAGTCTCGCGACTAGCGGGAGTTTGGATGAGCAGTTCTTC. This codes for CASSLATSGSLDEQFF.